This is a list of T cell receptor beta chains from one sample in a study of identical twins. TCRdb used MiXCR to reprocess the 5' RACE reads, holding one entry per CDR3 protein. The repertoire has approximately 220,000 distinct CDR3 sequences, 6.5% to 8.5% of them found once; the top ten carry more than 1.5%. A further study also used this sample, focusing on yellow fever vaccine responses in identical twins.

The sequenced material came from memory (CD45RO+) T cells sorted from blood. The receptors were sampled from a young woman in good health. The CDR3 runs from the conserved cysteine through the conserved F or W. The order of the fields is D gene, J gene, V gene, CDR3 protein. A D gene is named only where the DNA matches it firmly.

D: -
J: TRBJ2-4
V: TRBV7-8
CDR3: CASSLPTAGSKNIQYF

D: TRBD1
J: TRBJ2-6
V: TRBV7-6
CDR3: CASSPRTGTGANVLTF

D: TRBD2
J: TRBJ2-5
V: TRBV11-2
CDR3: CASSLGRRGEETQYF

D: TRBD1
J: TRBJ2-3
V: TRBV12-3/TRBV12-4
CDR3: CASSTGTGTDTQYF

D: -
J: TRBJ2-3
V: TRBV3-1
CDR3: CASSQNRAGTDTQYF

D: -
J: TRBJ2-3
V: TRBV5-1
CDR3: CASSALGVADTQYF

D: -
J: TRBJ2-2
V: TRBV6-2/TRBV6-3
CDR3: CASSSSSTGELFF

D: TRBD1
J: TRBJ2-2
V: TRBV29-1
CDR3: CSVPGDRINTGELFF

D: TRBD2
J: TRBJ2-7
V: TRBV6-5
CDR3: CASTSQRERYEQYF

D: -
J: TRBJ2-1
V: TRBV2
CDR3: CASSEQGGHNEQFF

D: -
J: TRBJ2-2
V: TRBV11-2
CDR3: CASSLGLTGELFF

D: -
J: TRBJ1-1
V: TRBV12-3/TRBV12-4
CDR3: CASSLRVPNTEAFF

D: TRBD1
J: TRBJ2-7
V: TRBV11-3
CDR3: CASSSTGSLEQYF

D: TRBD2
J: TRBJ2-1
V: TRBV4-3
CDR3: CASSQDGGRPYNEQFF

D: -
J: TRBJ2-3
V: TRBV7-9
CDR3: CASTPPANTDTQYF

D: TRBD1
J: TRBJ1-5
V: TRBV10-3
CDR3: CAISELDRGNQPQHF

D: -
J: TRBJ2-1
V: TRBV4-2
CDR3: CASSPGDLNEQFF

D: -
J: TRBJ1-6
V: TRBV25-1
CDR3: CASSEGSRSYNSPLHF

D: -
J: TRBJ2-1
V: TRBV25-1
CDR3: CASSETRADYNEQFF

D: TRBD2
J: TRBJ2-1
V: TRBV29-1
CDR3: CSVAQGGGRRSNEQFF

D: TRBD2
J: TRBJ2-3
V: TRBV20-1
CDR3: CSATPRGGARTDTQYF

D: TRBD1
J: TRBJ2-5
V: TRBV7-2
CDR3: CASSLGTGAIQETQYF

D: -
J: TRBJ2-1
V: TRBV29-1
CDR3: CSVAQSSYNEQFF

D: -
J: TRBJ1-5
V: TRBV7-6
CDR3: CASSLQGRGSNQPQHF

D: TRBD2
J: TRBJ2-1
V: TRBV5-1
CDR3: CASSPRGGPTLDEQFF

D: TRBD1
J: TRBJ2-3
V: TRBV20-1
CDR3: CSAWDRVTDTQYF

D: TRBD2
J: TRBJ2-7
V: TRBV27
CDR3: CASSFSKTSGSYEQYF

D: TRBD2
J: TRBJ2-5
V: TRBV4-1
CDR3: CASSHPTSGKETQYF

D: TRBD1
J: TRBJ2-3
V: TRBV11-2
CDR3: CASSLVGGQGYRTDTQYF

D: TRBD1
J: TRBJ1-2
V: TRBV7-9
CDR3: CATPGQYYGYTF

D: -
J: TRBJ2-5
V: TRBV7-9
CDR3: CASSLEGHSETQYF

D: -
J: TRBJ1-2
V: TRBV12-3/TRBV12-4
CDR3: CASRTSIGVDYGYTF

D: -
J: TRBJ2-7
V: TRBV7-2
CDR3: CASSSTLDGEQYF

D: -
J: TRBJ2-7
V: TRBV12-3/TRBV12-4
CDR3: CASTRSPGYEQYF

D: -
J: TRBJ1-5
V: TRBV4-3
CDR3: CASSQATGFNQPQHF

D: -
J: TRBJ2-7
V: TRBV20-1
CDR3: CSMWGYEQYF

D: TRBD2
J: TRBJ2-5
V: TRBV15
CDR3: CATSPGGGRGGLRETQYF

D: TRBD2
J: TRBJ2-7
V: TRBV28
CDR3: CASSRGGGPEQYF

D: TRBD1
J: TRBJ2-2
V: TRBV11-2
CDR3: CASTINLLRGQGATGELFF

D: TRBD1
J: TRBJ2-1
V: TRBV9
CDR3: CASSVGAGGPGNEQFF

D: -
J: TRBJ2-2
V: TRBV5-1
CDR3: CASSIGTTGELFF

D: -
J: TRBJ2-3
V: TRBV5-1
CDR3: CASSLGQGRSTDTQYF

D: TRBD2
J: TRBJ2-3
V: TRBV2
CDR3: CTSSSRTSGGAASDTQYF

D: TRBD2
J: TRBJ2-5
V: TRBV11-2
CDR3: CASSLDRAFLAGQETQYF

D: -
J: TRBJ1-3
V: TRBV11-2
CDR3: CASSTSYTIYF

D: -
J: TRBJ2-5
V: TRBV5-5
CDR3: CASSTDSQETQYF

D: -
J: TRBJ2-4
V: TRBV7-9
CDR3: CASSLREGMGDIQYF

D: TRBD2
J: TRBJ2-5
V: TRBV5-5
CDR3: CASSLSSGTPQTQYF